The 29 T cell receptor beta chains given below trace back to one sample, sequenced in a study of cytomegalovirus exposure and HLA in healthy donors. 60 Vbeta and 13 Jbeta primers were used in PCR. TCRdb keeps only in-frame clones here, not all; method: immunoSEQ multiplex PCR. The data show approximately 130,000 clones, 72% seen once. The sequenced sample was PBMCs. The source is a man aged 45-60 years in good health and CMV-seropositive.

V usage is TRBV7-7 and J usage is TRBJ2-7, with TRBD1 matching 10 bases. V lost 5 bases to trimming and J lost 3 bases; unmatched junction nucleotides: 1. CDR3 length: 13 amino acids. Germline-derived CDR1 and CDR2 are SSHAT and FNYEAQ (reference sequence). This CDR3 is CASSRDRGYEQYF. DNA for the CDR3: TGTGCCAGCAGCCGGGACAGGGGCTACGAGCAGTACTTC.

The J gene is TRBJ1-1, the V gene TRBV5-1; D may be TRBD1 (6 bases). Trimming took off 3 bases at V and 0 bases at J, with 9 bases between the two ends. The CDR3 is made up of 14 amino acids. From germline, CDR1 is SGHRS and CDR2 YFSETQ. CDR3 bases: TGCGCCAGCAGCTCCGGGACATTGAACACTGAAGCTTTCTTT. The encoded protein is CASSSGTLNTEAFF.

The table lists this clone with a few counts. V is TRBV5-1 and J is TRBJ2-1; 8 bases map to TRBD2. CDR3 length equals 16 residues. V gave up 0 bases and J gave up 8 bases; unmatched junction bases: 10. CDR1 and CDR2 from the germline V gene are SGHRS and YFSETQ. CDR3 sequence reads: CASSLELAAPGDEQFF. The DNA for the CDR3 is TGCGCCAGCAGCTTGGAACTAGCGGCCCCCGGGGATGAGCAGTTCTTC.

The chain links TRBV6-5 to TRBJ1-1; D ambiguous. V lost 5 bases and J 3 bases, leaving 13 bases between the germline ends. This CDR3 spans 14 amino acids. Germline CDR1 reads MNHEY; CDR2 reads SVGAGI. The CDR3 DNA reads TGTGCCAGCAGTAAACACCTCTTGGACACTGAAGCTTTCTTT. The encoded protein is CASSKHLLDTEAFF.

V is TRBV7-9 and J is TRBJ1-1; D not certain. Trimming removed 1 base from V and 5 bases from J, with 14 bases in between. The germline gives CDR1 SEHNR, CDR2 FQNEAQ (reference sequence). The length of the CDR3 is 15 residues. CDR3 sequence reads: CASSLVLARGTEAFF. The DNA for the CDR3 is TGTGCCAGCAGCTTAGTACTCGCGCGGGGTACTGAAGCTTTCTTT.

The rearrangement uses TRBV4-1 and TRBJ2-1; 9 bases are a match to TRBD2. With V trimmed by 4 bases and J by 2 bases, 6 bases remained unmatched. Germline lookup yields CDR1 MGHRA and CDR2 YSYEKL. The CDR3 loop spans 16 amino acids. CDR3 DNA: TGCGCCAGCAGCCGCACGACTAGCGGAGCCTACAATGAGCAGTTCTTC. Its translation: CASSRTTSGAYNEQFF.

This chain links TRBV5-1 with TRBJ1-6; no clear D. CDR3 length: 18 amino acids. V was pared by 0 bases and J by 9 bases, with 22 bases between. Germline V gives CDR1 SGHRS, CDR2 YFSETQ. CDR3 bases: TGCGCCAGCAGCTTGGCGGGAATTACCGGGCAAAGAAGTTCACCCCTCCACTTT. Translated, it gives CASSLAGITGQRSSPLHF.

The chain uses TRBV5-1 and TRBJ2-7, with D perhaps TRBD2 (5 bases). Between the trimmed V and J ends, which lost 0 bases and 0 bases, there was a span of 7 bases. Germline V gene lookup returns CDR1 SGHRS and CDR2 YFSETQ. The CDR3 loop spans 14 amino acids. The CDR3 DNA is TGCGCCAGCAGCTTGGGACTAAGCTCCTACGAGCAGTACTTC. Its protein product is CASSLGLSSYEQYF.

This clone occurred a few times. The J gene is TRBJ1-4, the V gene TRBV15; no definite D call. CDR3 length: 14 residues. In germline, CDR1 is LNHNV, CDR2 YYDKDF (reference sequence). Trimming shortened V by 3 bases and J by 3 bases, and 8 bases separated the two germline ends. CDR3 nucleotides: TGTGCCACCAGCAGGGGAGGGTCTAATGAAAAACTGTTTTTT. It translates to CATSRGGSNEKLFF.

The genes are TRBV28 and TRBJ2-6; TRBD1 might be the D (5 bases). The V end was cut by 8 bases, the J end by 0 bases, with 11 bases between. This CDR3 is 15 amino acids long. Germline CDR1 is MDHEN and CDR2 is SYDVKM. In DNA, the CDR3 is TGTGCCAGCTTACAGGAACCCTCTGGGGCCAACGTCCTGACTTTC. It codes for CASLQEPSGANVLTF.

Only a few counts were recorded for this clone. The rearrangement links TRBV13 to TRBJ1-1; D uncertain. Looked up from germline, CDR1 is PRHDT and CDR2 is FYEKMQ (reference sequence). The CDR3 has 14 amino acids. V was cut by 0 bases and J by 1 base, with 6 bases left in between. The DNA for the CDR3 is TGTGCCAGCAGCTTAGGGGGAGGGAACACTGAAGCTTTCTTT. It specifies CASSLGGGNTEAFF. Full variable domain (outside the CDR3, taken from reference TRBV13 and TRBJ1-1): AAGVIQSPRHLIKEKRETATLKCYPIPRHDTVYWYQQGPGQDPQFLISFYEKMQSDKGSIPDRFSAQQFSDYHSELNMSSLELGDSALYFCASSLGGGNTEAFFGQGTRLTVV.

V gene TRBV5-1 combines with J gene TRBJ2-5; 12 bases align to TRBD2. J was trimmed by 3 bases and V by 0 bases; bases with no gene match: 3. The CDR3 loop spans 16 amino acids. The V gene's germline CDR1 is SGHRS and CDR2 YFSETQ. The DNA of the CDR3 is TGCGCCAGCAGCTTGGAAGCTAGCGGGGGGGAAGAGACCCAGTACTTC. It is translated as CASSLEASGGEETQYF.

This clone was counted only a few times. This rearrangement joins TRBV5-1 to TRBJ2-7; D unresolved. The V end was cut by 0 bases, the J end by 5 bases, with 12 bases between. From germline, CDR1 is SGHRS and CDR2 YFSETQ. This CDR3 has 14 amino acids. This CDR3 reads CASSLVVGSHEQYF. For the CDR3, the DNA is TGCGCCAGCAGCTTGGTCGTGGGTAGCCACGAGCAGTACTTC.

V is TRBV4-2 and J is TRBJ2-7; a possible D gene is TRBD1 (6 bases). In germline, CDR1 is LGHNA, CDR2 YNFKEQ. V lost 0 bases and J lost 3, with 15 bases in between. The CDR3 sequence is 16 residues long. CDR3 sequence (DNA): TGTGCCAGCAGCCAAGATCGAAACAGGGTGGGCTACGAGCAGTACTTC. Residues: CASSQDRNRVGYEQYF.

V usage is TRBV6-5 and J usage is TRBJ1-1; D perhaps matches TRBD1 (5 bases). V lost 2 bases and J lost 6, with 19 bases in between. Germline CDR1 and CDR2: MNHEY and SVGAGI. The CDR3 has 16 residues. In nucleotides, the CDR3 is TGTGCCAGCAGTTACCCCGGGCGAAGGGGTTTATCTGAAGCTTTCTTT. Translation: CASSYPGRRGLSEAFF.

The CDR3 here is CSVVLLGTGLSTNEKLFF. The CDR3 DNA reads TGCAGCGTCGTCCTATTAGGGACAGGGCTTTCCACTAATGAAAAACTGTTTTTT. The chain has TRBV29-1 and TRBJ1-4; 9 nucleotides line up with TRBD1. V was clipped by 6 bases and J by 2 bases; unmatched bases: 16. The length of the CDR3 is 18 residues. The germline V gene has CDR1 SQVTM and CDR2 ANQGSEA.

The chain combines TRBV19 with TRBJ1-2, with TRBD1 matching over 10 bases. Germline V gene data show CDR1 as LNHDA and CDR2 as SQIVND (reference sequence). This CDR3 is 15 amino acids long. V gave up 6 bases and J gave up 3 bases; unmatched junction bases: 7. The CDR3 DNA follows: TGTGCCAGTAGGGGGGGGACAGGGGTTTACTATGGCTACACCTTC. Residues: CASRGGTGVYYGYTF. The whole variable domain, filled in from reference TRBV19 and TRBJ1-2, reads DGGITQSPKYLFRKEGQNVTLSCEQNLNHDAMYWYRQDPGQGLRLIYYSQIVNDFQKGDIAEGYSVSREKKESFPLTVTSAQKNPTAFYLCASRGGTGVYYGYTFGSGTRLTVV.

The V and J genes are TRBV6-1 and TRBJ1-1; 7 bases are shared with TRBD1. The CDR3 runs to 15 residues. Trimming cost V 5 bases and J 1 base; bases outside gene matches: 7. The V gene's germline CDR1 is MNHNS and CDR2 SASEGT. CDR3 residues: CASSTTGNSNTEAFF. DNA of the CDR3: TGTGCCAGCAGTACGACAGGGAACTCGAACACTGAAGCTTTCTTT.

The chain has TRBV29-1 and TRBJ2-7, with TRBD2 identical over 7 bases. The junction had 11 bases not matched to a gene; V was cut back by 3 bases and J by 6 bases. The CDR3 is made up of 14 amino acids. Germline V CDR1 and CDR2: SQVTM, ANQGSEA. CDR3 amino acids: CSVDTRRGSGEQYF. Here the CDR3 DNA reads TGCAGCGTTGACACGAGGCGGGGGTCGGGCGAGCAGTACTTC.

This clone was detected only a few times. The genes are TRBV19 and TRBJ1-1, with a weak D call TRBD1 (5 bases). V was cut by 4 bases and J by 1 base, with 7 bases left in between. The CDR3 consists of 13 residues. Germline V CDR1 and CDR2: LNHDA, SQIVND (reference sequence). CDR3 DNA sequence: TGTGCCAGTAGTACGACAGCGAACACTGAAGCTTTCTTT. It specifies CASSTTANTEAFF.

V gene TRBV27 combines with J gene TRBJ2-7; TRBD1 agrees at 8 bases. The CDR3 has 15 amino acids. J was trimmed by 4 bases and V by 7 bases; bases with no gene match: 12. Germline CDR1 reads MNHEY; CDR2 reads SMNVEV (reference sequence). DNA of the CDR3: TGTGCCAGCAAAAGCCCAAGGGACAGGACGTACGAGCAGTACTTC. Protein product: CASKSPRDRTYEQYF.

The CDR3 DNA follows: TGTGCCAGCAGCTTTCCTTTGGCGGGATCACGGGTCAATGAGCAGTTCTTC. This gives the protein CASSFPLAGSRVNEQFF. V is TRBV5-4 and J is TRBJ2-1, with D perhaps matching TRBD2 (6 bases). The CDR3 sequence is 17 residues long. V lost 2 bases and J 6 bases, leaving 21 bases between the germline ends. CDR1 SGHNT and CDR2 YYREEE come from the germline V gene (reference sequence). Looking up the rest from reference TRBV5-4 and TRBJ2-1 gives the full variable domain: ETGVTQSPTHLIKTRGQQVTLRCSSQSGHNTVSWYQQALGQGPQFIFQYYREEENGRGNFPPRFSGLQFPNYSSELNVNALELDDSALYLCASSFPLAGSRVNEQFFGPGTRLTVL.

Note on this clone: Other DNA sequences in the same sample also yield this CDR3. The V gene is TRBV5-1, the J gene TRBJ2-1, with 11 nucleotides matching TRBD2. Unmatched junction bases numbered 2, after V lost 1 base and J lost 5 bases. Per the germline V gene, CDR1 is SGHRS and CDR2 is YFSETQ. CDR3 length: 15 residues. CDR3 sequence (DNA): TGCGCCAGCAGCTTGTCTAGCGGGGGGCACAATGAGCAGTTCTTC. Its translation: CASSLSSGGHNEQFF.

The V and J genes are TRBV5-4 and TRBJ1-2; D is perhaps TRBD1 (6 bases). In germline, CDR1 is SGHNT, CDR2 YYREEE (reference sequence). The CDR3 has 14 amino acids. V was trimmed by 7 bases and J by 6 bases, leaving 19 bases between them. The CDR3 protein is CASVQGGRVDGYTF. The CDR3 DNA sequence: TGTGCCAGCGTACAGGGAGGGAGGGTTGATGGCTACACCTTC.

The J gene is TRBJ2-5, the V gene TRBV6-5, with 10 bases identical to TRBD2. The CDR3 has 15 residues. Germline trimming cut 6 bases from V and 5 bases from J; bases unmatched to any gene: 9. From germline, CDR1 is MNHEY and CDR2 SVGAGI. The CDR3 is CASRPSGGALETQYF. Here the CDR3 DNA reads TGTGCCAGCAGACCGAGCGGGGGGGCCTTGGAGACCCAGTACTTC.

This chain connects TRBV4-1 to TRBJ1-2; 7 bases match TRBD1. Germline loops: CDR1 MGHRA, CDR2 YSYEKL. The ends lost 4 bases at V and 2 bases at J; junction bases unmatched: 7. The CDR3 spans 15 residues. CDR3 residues: CASSPYRGLNYGYTF. CDR3 nucleotide sequence: TGCGCCAGCAGCCCGTACAGGGGCCTGAACTATGGCTACACCTTC.

This clone was detected a few times. V and J are TRBV7-9 and TRBJ2-6, with D uncertain. CDR3 length: 14 amino acids. V was clipped by 1 base and J by 4 bases, with 5 bases between them. The germline gives CDR1 SEHNR, CDR2 FQNEAQ (reference sequence). The CDR3 coding sequence is TGTGCCAGCAGCTTAGATGCGGGGGCCAACGTCCTGACTTTC. As protein: CASSLDAGANVLTF.

This chain connects TRBV11-3 to TRBJ2-2; TRBD2 aligns across 14 bases. This CDR3 spans 20 amino acids. V dropped 4 bases and J dropped 0; count of bases not matched to a gene: 10. Germline V lookup: CDR1 SGHNT, CDR2 YENEEA. The CDR3 sequence is CASSSGAGTSGGSNTGELFF. CDR3 nucleotide sequence: TGTGCCAGCAGCTCCGGGGCCGGGACTAGCGGGGGCTCGAACACCGGGGAGCTGTTTTTT.

This clone has just a few counts. Other nucleotide sequences in the sample specify the same CDR3. The chain couples TRBV5-4 to TRBJ1-1; D may be TRBD1 (5 bases). Trimming shortened V by 0 bases and J by 4 bases, and 10 bases separated the two germline ends. This CDR3 contains 14 residues. Germline assignment: CDR1 SGHNT and CDR2 YYREEE (reference sequence). CDR3 coding DNA: TGTGCCAGCAGCTTGGGTCAGGGTACCACTGAAGCTTTCTTT. Translation gives CASSLGQGTTEAFF.